This TCR beta chain was found in a study of blood T cell repertoires in COVID-19. Overall study: Acute and convalescent COVID-19 samples came from the United States, Italy and Spain. T cells, B-cell-depleted T cells, or PBMCs supplied cDNA or gDNA.

This CDR3 is built from 10 residues. Trimming cost V 10 bases and J 8 bases, with 9 bases left between them. The assay was immunoSEQ multiplex PCR, and TCRdb's table has in-frame clones only and misses some. The data show roughly 410,000 clones, with about 89% seen just once and around 1.3% held by the top ten. The source material was peripheral blood. This chain connects TRBV12-3 or TRBV12-4 to TRBJ2-1, with D possibly matching TRBD1 (6 bases). The receptor was isolated from a man aged 40-50 years with acute or convalescent COVID-19. The CDR3 is CATQGHEQFF. The CDR3 region has the DNA TGTGCCACCCAGGGGCATGAGCAGTTCTTC.